This T cell receptor beta chain was identified during a study of control samples from healthy donors and cancer patients. This clone was counted a single time. Assay used: immunoSEQ multiplex PCR; TCRdb lists only in-frame clones, some missing. Here the sample spans approximately 150,000 clones, 96% being singletons. The CDR3 covers 13 residues. Trimming took off 0 bases at V and 8 bases at J, with 10 bases between the two ends. Germline CDR1 reads SEHNR; CDR2 reads FQNEAQ (reference sequence). V usage is TRBV7-9 and J usage is TRBJ1-2; no definite D call. Input material: blood. The source is a woman aged 25 to 45 in good health. CDR3 coding DNA: TGTGCCAGCAGCTTAGCGGGCCAGTGGGGCTACACCTTC. Translation: CASSLAGQWGYTF. The entire variable domain, with the rest obtained from reference TRBV7-9 and TRBJ1-2, is as follows: DTGVSQNPRHKITKRGQNVTFRCDPISEHNRLYWYRQTLGQGPEFLTYFQNEAQLEKSRLLSDRFSAERPKGSFSTLEIQRTEQGDSAMYLCASSLAGQWGYTFGSGTRLTVV.